A selection of T cell receptor beta chains follows, all from one sample in a study of blood T cell repertoires in COVID-19. Data came from immunoSEQ multiplex PCR; TCRdb stores just in-frame clones and leaves some out. The sample carries 55,000 to 80,000 clones, 81% recorded once. Sequencing was carried out using peripheral blood. The receptors were sampled from an older woman with acute or convalescent COVID-19. Both conserved end residues are part of each CDR3. The order of the fields is CDR3 protein, CDR3 DNA, V gene, J gene, D gene, clone size. The D gene is left open where the match is weak. Where a row states a size, it is once, few, many or the class of an expanded clone; other rows omit it.

cdr3_aa: CASSLKTSGRASYEQYF; cdr3_nt: TGTGCCAGCAGCTTAAAAACTAGCGGGAGGGCTTCCTACGAGCAGTACTTC; v_call: TRBV7-9; j_call: TRBJ2-7; d_call: TRBD2; clone_size: .
cdr3_aa: CASSPTWRAVSVEKLFF; cdr3_nt: TGTGCCAGCAGTCCGACATGGAGGGCGGTGAGCGTAGAAAAACTGTTTTTT; v_call: TRBV27; j_call: TRBJ1-4; d_call: .; clone_size: .
cdr3_aa: CASSSQGGVTQYF; cdr3_nt: TGTGCCAGCAGCTCCCAGGGGGGCGTTACGCAGTATTTT; v_call: TRBV11-2; j_call: TRBJ2-3; d_call: .; clone_size: .
cdr3_aa: CASSQPILAGGPGYEQYF; cdr3_nt: TGTGCCAGCAGTCAACCGATACTAGCGGGAGGGCCCGGCTACGAGCAGTACTTC; v_call: TRBV28; j_call: TRBJ2-7; d_call: TRBD2; clone_size: .
cdr3_aa: CASSPLAGAGGETQYF; cdr3_nt: TGTGCCAGCAGCCCTCTAGCGGGGGCCGGGGGAGAGACCCAGTACTTC; v_call: TRBV5-6; j_call: TRBJ2-5; d_call: TRBD2; clone_size: once
cdr3_aa: CASSLAVGGAPRTEAFF; cdr3_nt: TGTGCCAGCAGCTTGGCCGTCGGAGGGGCCCCGAGGACTGAAGCTTTCTTT; v_call: TRBV5-5; j_call: TRBJ1-1; d_call: .; clone_size: .
cdr3_aa: CASRGAQANQPQHF; cdr3_nt: TGTGCCAGTAGAGGAGCACAGGCTAATCAGCCCCAGCATTTT; v_call: TRBV19; j_call: TRBJ1-5; d_call: .; clone_size: .
cdr3_aa: CASSFSGTSEETQYF; cdr3_nt: TGCGCCAGCAGCTTCTCAGGGACTTCAGAAGAGACCCAGTACTTC; v_call: TRBV5-1; j_call: TRBJ2-5; d_call: .; clone_size: .
cdr3_aa: CSGEADEKLFF; cdr3_nt: TGCTCCGGGGAGGCGGATGAAAAACTGTTTTTT; v_call: TRBV20-1; j_call: TRBJ1-4; d_call: .; clone_size: .
cdr3_aa: CASSQPGTSGAYQETQYF; cdr3_nt: TGTGCCAGCAGCCAACCCGGGACTAGCGGGGCATACCAAGAGACCCAGTACTTC; v_call: TRBV3-1/TRBV3-2; j_call: TRBJ2-5; d_call: TRBD2; clone_size: .
cdr3_aa: CASSLGGQGNNEQFF; cdr3_nt: TGCGCCAGCAGCTTGGGGGGGCAGGGAAACAATGAGCAGTTCTTC; v_call: TRBV5-1; j_call: TRBJ2-1; d_call: .; clone_size: .
cdr3_aa: CASSGGPTNEKLFF; cdr3_nt: TGTGCCAGCAGCGGCGGCCCAACTAATGAAAAACTGTTTTTT; v_call: TRBV7-9; j_call: TRBJ1-4; d_call: .; clone_size: .
cdr3_aa: CSASPGYTF; cdr3_nt: TGCAGTGCTAGCCCAGGCTACACCTTC; v_call: TRBV20-1; j_call: TRBJ1-2; d_call: .; clone_size: .
cdr3_aa: CASSYSGATREQFF; cdr3_nt: TGTGCCAGCAGTTACTCGGGAGCGACTAGGGAGCAGTTCTTC; v_call: TRBV6-2/TRBV6-3; j_call: TRBJ2-1; d_call: .; clone_size: .
cdr3_aa: CASIGVAYEQYF; cdr3_nt: TGTGCCAGCATCGGGGTAGCCTACGAGCAGTACTTC; v_call: TRBV28; j_call: TRBJ2-7; d_call: .; clone_size: once
cdr3_aa: CASRRQGTNTGELFF; cdr3_nt: TGTGCCAGCAGACGACAGGGAACGAACACCGGGGAGCTGTTTTTT; v_call: TRBV11-2; j_call: TRBJ2-2; d_call: TRBD1; clone_size: .
cdr3_aa: CASSGGGTEAFF; cdr3_nt: TGTGCCAGCAGTGGGGGGGGCACTGAAGCTTTCTTT; v_call: TRBV12-3/TRBV12-4; j_call: TRBJ1-1; d_call: .; clone_size: .
cdr3_aa: CASSLDLQRETQYF; cdr3_nt: TGTGCCAGCAGCTTAGATCTGCAGCGAGAGACCCAGTACTTC; v_call: TRBV11-2; j_call: TRBJ2-5; d_call: .; clone_size: .
cdr3_aa: CASSLERTGGAGYTF; cdr3_nt: TGTGCCAGCAGCTTAGAAAGGACAGGGGGAGCTGGCTACACCTTC; v_call: TRBV11-2; j_call: TRBJ1-2; d_call: TRBD1; clone_size: .
cdr3_aa: CASSIGAGGETQYF; cdr3_nt: TGTGCCAGCAGCATTGGAGCTGGGGGGGAGACCCAGTACTTC; v_call: TRBV7-8; j_call: TRBJ2-5; d_call: .; clone_size: .
cdr3_aa: CASSLSDRNSPLHF; cdr3_nt: TGTGCCAGCAGTTTATCGGACAGAAATTCACCCCTCCACTTT; v_call: TRBV27; j_call: TRBJ1-6; d_call: .; clone_size: .
cdr3_aa: CASSIQLSGKNNEQFF; cdr3_nt: TGTGCCAGTAGTATACAGTTATCTGGCAAAAACAATGAGCAGTTCTTC; v_call: TRBV19; j_call: TRBJ2-1; d_call: .; clone_size: .
cdr3_aa: CAIGDRSIAEQYF; cdr3_nt: TGTGCCATTGGAGACAGGTCCATCGCTGAGCAGTACTTC; v_call: TRBV10-3; j_call: TRBJ2-7; d_call: .; clone_size: .
cdr3_aa: CASSLGTALREAFF; cdr3_nt: TGTGCCAGCAGCTTAGGGACAGCCCTCCGAGAAGCTTTCTTT; v_call: TRBV7-2; j_call: TRBJ1-1; d_call: .; clone_size: .
cdr3_aa: CASSLDGGGAANEKLFF; cdr3_nt: TGCGCCAGCAGCTTGGATGGAGGAGGCGCGGCTAATGAAAAACTGTTTTTT; v_call: TRBV5-1; j_call: TRBJ1-4; d_call: .; clone_size: .
cdr3_aa: CASSLVGAASTDTQYF; cdr3_nt: TGTGCCAGCAGCTTAGTTGGTGCGGCTAGCACAGATACGCAGTATTTT; v_call: TRBV7-2; j_call: TRBJ2-3; d_call: .; clone_size: .
cdr3_aa: CASSFGELAYNEQFF; cdr3_nt: TGTGCCAGCAGCTTCGGTGAACTAGCTTACAATGAGCAGTTCTTC; v_call: TRBV5-4; j_call: TRBJ2-1; d_call: .; clone_size: .